The 23 T cell receptor beta chains listed next were all sequenced from one sample in a study of identical twins. MiXCR, applied by TCRdb to the 5' RACE reads, yields one record per CDR3 protein. Of about 920,000 distinct CDR3 sequences listed, more than 9% are singletons. This sample was shared with a second study, whose subject was yellow fever vaccine responses in identical twins.

Sequences were obtained from PBMCs. The receptors originated from a young woman in good health.

This clonotype was detected ten times or more. The genes are TRBV13 and TRBJ2-1; D might be TRBD1 (6 bases). The CDR3 is 15 residues long. Deletions cut 5 bases from V and 2 bases from J, with 13 bases between. CDR1 and CDR2 (germline): PRHDT, FYEKMQ (reference sequence). The CDR3 DNA is TGTGCCAGCAGCCTTAGGGGGTCCCCCTACAATGAGCAGTTCTTC. Encoded protein: CASSLRGSPYNEQFF.

The chain carries TRBV28 and TRBJ2-5; D gene ambiguous. Germline CDR1 MDHEN, CDR2 SYDVKM. The CDR3 is made up of 15 amino acids. The ends were cut back, 4 bases at V and 7 bases at J, with 19 bases in the middle. CDR3 loop: CASSSPQEQQATQYF. The CDR3 bases are TGTGCCAGCAGTTCCCCCCAGGAGCAGCAGGCGACCCAGTACTTC.

This clonotype was observed a few times. This chain links TRBV10-2 with TRBJ1-2, with D tentatively TRBD1 (5 bases). Germline values: CDR1 WSHSY, CDR2 SAAADI. V lost 8 bases and J 8 bases, leaving 15 bases between the germline ends. The CDR3 has 12 residues. CDR3 residues: CASQGIGSGYTF. The CDR3 nucleotides are TGCGCCAGCCAGGGAATCGGGTCGGGCTACACCTTC.

This chain joins TRBV5-1 and TRBJ2-3; D perhaps matches TRBD1 (5 bases). Germline CDR1 reads SGHRS; CDR2 reads YFSETQ. The CDR3 runs to 16 residues. Trimming took 0 bases from V and 2 from J, leaving 13 bases between them. This CDR3 is CASSLVQGRTTDTQYF. CDR3 in DNA: TGCGCCAGCAGCTTGGTTCAGGGTCGAACCACAGATACGCAGTATTTT.

The chain employs TRBV3-1 and TRBJ2-7; TRBD1 might be the D (6 bases). In germline, CDR1 is LGHDT, CDR2 YNNKEL (reference sequence). The V end was cut by 4 bases, the J end by 2 bases, with 15 bases between. The CDR3 spans 15 residues. DNA for the CDR3: TGTGCCAGCAGCCCCAGCGGCAGGGGAGCCTACGAGCAGTACGTC. Its translation is CASSPSGRGAYEQYV.

The table lists this clonotype with a few counts. The chain uses TRBV27 and TRBJ2-1; D ambiguous. Trimming shortened V by 3 bases and J by 4 bases, and 16 bases separated the two germline ends. The CDR3 contains 16 residues. Germline CDR1 and CDR2: MNHEY and SMNVEV (reference sequence). The CDR3 bases are TGTGCCAGCAGTTTTGTCCGGGTAGTAGAGTACAATGAGCAGTTCTTC. This codes for CASSFVRVVEYNEQFF.

The chain carries TRBV24-1 and TRBJ2-1, with TRBD1 identical over 7 bases. The ends lost 10 bases at V and 5 bases at J; junction bases unmatched: 16. This CDR3 comprises 16 residues. Germline V gene lookup returns CDR1 KGHDR and CDR2 SFDVKD. CDR3 nucleotides: TGTGCCACTTCCACCTTCACCGGGACAGCAAACAATGAGCAGTTCTTC. Residues: CATSTFTGTANNEQFF.

The chain couples TRBV11-2 to TRBJ2-1; 8 bases map to TRBD2. The CDR3 has 17 amino acids. V was clipped by 2 bases and J by 8 bases; unmatched bases: 14. Germline V gene sequence: CDR1 SGHAT, CDR2 FQNNGV. The CDR3, as DNA: TGTGCCAGCAGCTTAAGTAGGACGGGAGGGCCTTTTTATGAGCAGTTCTTC. Protein sequence: CASSLSRTGGPFYEQFF.

In this sample, this clonotype turned up a few times. The J gene is TRBJ1-2, the V gene TRBV5-5, with D perhaps TRBD1 (5 bases). Germline V gene lookup returns CDR1 SGHKS and CDR2 YYEKEE (reference sequence). V was trimmed by 0 bases and J by 5 bases, leaving 8 bases between them. This CDR3 has 13 residues. The CDR3 spells CASSLGGEYGYTF. The DNA for the CDR3 is TGTGCCAGCAGCTTGGGGGGCGAATATGGCTACACCTTC.

V and J are TRBV7-3 and TRBJ2-3; the match to TRBD2 covers 10 bases. CDR1 SGHTA and CDR2 FQGTGA come from the germline V gene. The CDR3 totals 17 residues. J lost 4 bases, V lost 2 bases, and 9 bases had no gene match. CDR3 DNA: TGTGCCAGCAGCTTACGAGGGGGGACTAGCGTCTCAGATACGCAGTATTTT. It translates to CASSLRGGTSVSDTQYF.

This chain uses TRBV11-2 with TRBJ2-1; D remains ambiguous. From germline, CDR1 is SGHAT and CDR2 FQNNGV. The V and J ends lost 4 bases and 0 bases respectively, with 10 bases between them. CDR3 size: 15 residues. The CDR3 nucleotides read TGTGCCAGCAGCTCGGGTTACCTCTCCTACAATGAGCAGTTCTTC. It codes for CASSSGYLSYNEQFF. The full variable domain, with the rest looked up from reference TRBV11-2 and TRBJ2-1, is EAGVAQSPRYKIIEKRQSVAFWCNPISGHATLYWYQQILGQGPKLLIQFQNNGVVDDSQLPKDRFSAERLKGVDSTLKIQPAKLEDSAVYLCASSSGYLSYNEQFFGPGTRLTVL.

This clonotype was counted at least ten times. The V and J genes are TRBV11-2 and TRBJ2-5, with D unresolved. This CDR3 region has 14 residues. The germline CDR1 and CDR2 sequences are SGHAT and FQNNGV. V dropped 1 base and J dropped 5 bases, with 11 bases sitting between them. The CDR3 loop is CASSLGAARETQYF. The CDR3 nucleotides are TGTGCCAGCAGCTTAGGAGCAGCAAGGGAGACCCAGTACTTC.

V is TRBV4-1 and J is TRBJ2-3; 7 positions agree with TRBD2. The length of the CDR3 is 15 residues. Trimming removed 3 bases from V and 3 bases from J; junction bases left unmatched: 6. Germline lookup yields CDR1 MGHRA and CDR2 YSYEKL. This chain's CDR3 is CASSHEAGSTDTQYF. In DNA, the CDR3 is TGCGCCAGCAGCCACGAAGCGGGAAGTACAGATACGCAGTATTTT.

The rearrangement links TRBV28 to TRBJ2-7; 7 nucleotides line up with TRBD1. Losses at the gene ends were 4 bases for V and 5 bases for J; bases not matched to a gene: 5. The CDR3 length is 13 residues. Germline values: CDR1 MDHEN, CDR2 SYDVKM. The CDR3: CASSWDSQHEQYF. In DNA form, the CDR3 reads TGTGCCAGCAGTTGGGACAGCCAACACGAGCAGTACTTC.

This clonotype was observed a handful of times. The rearrangement uses TRBV14 and TRBJ1-1, with no clear D. Trimming stripped 0 bases from V and 8 bases from J, with 7 bases between. Germline lookup yields CDR1 SGHDN and CDR2 FVKESK. The CDR3 contains 12 residues. CDR3 amino acids: CASSQDSQEAFF. Written as DNA, the CDR3 is TGTGCCAGCAGCCAAGACAGTCAAGAAGCTTTCTTT.

This clonotype was observed a handful of times. V is TRBV20-1 and J is TRBJ2-1, with D perhaps TRBD1 or TRBD2 (5 bases each). CDR1 is DFQATT, CDR2 SNEGSKA, per germline (reference sequence). The germline V and J ends were trimmed by 1 base and 3 bases, with 13 bases remaining between them. The CDR3 contains 15 residues. CDR3 bases: TGCAGTGCTAGAGGAACCGGGACCGGCTACAATGAGCAGTTCTTC. It specifies CSARGTGTGYNEQFF.

The V call is TRBV28, the J call TRBJ2-7, with D unresolved. Per germline, CDR1 MDHEN and CDR2 SYDVKM. The CDR3 sequence is 11 residues long. Trimming left V 6 bases short and J 6 bases short, with 9 bases between. CDR3 region: CASRSNSEQYF. The DNA of the CDR3 is TGTGCCAGCAGGTCCAATAGCGAGCAGTACTTC.

The sample holds many counts of this clonotype. V gene TRBV3-1 combines with J gene TRBJ2-3; the match to TRBD1 covers 7 bases. This CDR3 contains 16 residues. J gave up 2 bases and V 1 base, and 6 bases lay outside the gene matches. The germline V gene has CDR1 LGHDT and CDR2 YNNKEL (reference sequence). The DNA of the CDR3 is TGTGCCAGCAGCCAAGTTGTGACAGGGTCCACAGATACGCAGTATTTT. The encoded protein is CASSQVVTGSTDTQYF.

This clonotype was found a few times. V is TRBV7-6 and J is TRBJ2-5, with TRBD1 as a possible D gene (5 bases). V lost 1 base, J lost 1 base, and 10 bases lay in between. Germline CDR1 reads SGHVS; CDR2 reads FNYEAQ. The CDR3 runs 15 residues. CDR3 DNA sequence: TGTGCCAGCAGCTTAGTAGTGACAGCCCAAGAGACCCAGTACTTC. Its translation is CASSLVVTAQETQYF.

The rearrangement uses TRBV4-2 and TRBJ1-4, with D perhaps TRBD1 (5 bases). Trimming left V 8 bases short and J 8 bases short, with 21 bases between. The CDR3 totals 15 residues. Germline CDR1 and CDR2: LGHNA and YNFKEQ. The CDR3 DNA is TGTGCCAGCTCAAAGCGGGACTTATCGGGGGAAAAACTGTTTTTT. Residues: CASSKRDLSGEKLFF.

The rearrangement joins TRBV29-1 to TRBJ2-5, with D perhaps TRBD2 (5 bases). The CDR3 runs to 14 residues. In germline, CDR1 is SQVTM, CDR2 ANQGSEA. Trimming removed 5 bases from V and 7 bases from J, with 20 bases in between. The CDR3: CSVHGLPPRGTQYF. The CDR3 DNA is TGCAGCGTTCATGGACTCCCCCCCCGAGGGACCCAGTACTTC.

This clonotype was counted at least ten times. V and J are TRBV27 and TRBJ2-2; 9 positions match TRBD1. This CDR3 is built from 15 residues. V trimming: 6 bases; J trimming: 5 bases; junction bases outside the gene matches: 7. In germline, CDR1 is MNHEY, CDR2 SMNVEV (reference sequence). CDR3 DNA sequence: TGTGCCAGCAGACCCGGGACAGGGAGAACCGGGGAGCTGTTTTTT. Its protein is CASRPGTGRTGELFF.

The J gene is TRBJ2-3, the V gene TRBV28; 8 bases are shared with TRBD2. This CDR3 is built from 18 residues. Germline lookup yields CDR1 MDHEN and CDR2 SYDVKM. V shed 3 bases, J shed 1 base, and the junction held 12 bases outside the gene matches. CDR3 in amino acids: CASSFWVAGPFGTDTQYF. CDR3 nucleotides: TGTGCCAGCAGTTTTTGGGTAGCGGGACCCTTTGGCACAGATACGCAGTATTTT.